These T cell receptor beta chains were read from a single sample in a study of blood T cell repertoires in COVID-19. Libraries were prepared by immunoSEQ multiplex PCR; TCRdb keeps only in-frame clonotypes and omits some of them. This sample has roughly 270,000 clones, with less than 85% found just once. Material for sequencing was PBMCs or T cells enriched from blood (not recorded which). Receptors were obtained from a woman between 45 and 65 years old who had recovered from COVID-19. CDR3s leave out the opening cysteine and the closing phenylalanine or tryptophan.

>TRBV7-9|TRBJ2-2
ASSPTGGLNTGELF
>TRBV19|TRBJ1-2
ASSIPGHRNYGYT
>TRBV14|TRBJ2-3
ASSQDSGHLDTQY
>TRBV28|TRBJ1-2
ASGGTIGYT
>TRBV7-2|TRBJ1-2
ASSSRTGAGYT
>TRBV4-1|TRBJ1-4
ASSLQGVEKLF
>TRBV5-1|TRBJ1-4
ASSPSPPGQGNEKLF
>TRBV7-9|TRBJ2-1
ASSFLFWEQF
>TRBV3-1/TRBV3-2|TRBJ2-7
ASSPRGGEKSYEQY
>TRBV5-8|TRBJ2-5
ASSNGGGTQETQY
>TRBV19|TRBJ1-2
ASSPQGSLNYGYT
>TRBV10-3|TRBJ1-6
AISPGASPLH
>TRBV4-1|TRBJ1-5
ASSQGTGGHQPQH
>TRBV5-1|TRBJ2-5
ASSFGGDGSGETQY
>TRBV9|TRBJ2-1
ASSGGGTTGGEQF
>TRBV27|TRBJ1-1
ATRGGPEAF
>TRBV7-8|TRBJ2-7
ASSLEGGGKSSYEQY
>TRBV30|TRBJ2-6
AWSGGLSGANVLT
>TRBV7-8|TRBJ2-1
ASSTTRGYNEQF
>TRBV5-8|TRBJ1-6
ASSNGRPSTGNSPLH
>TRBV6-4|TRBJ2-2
ASSPSGVAGELF
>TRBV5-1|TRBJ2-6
ASSQSGAGANVLT
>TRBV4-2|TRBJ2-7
ASSRVQGQGSYEQY
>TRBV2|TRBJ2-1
ASSEGVGQAYNEQF
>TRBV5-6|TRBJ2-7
ASSLSRTAYEQY
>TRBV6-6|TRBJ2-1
ASRLGLAGDLF